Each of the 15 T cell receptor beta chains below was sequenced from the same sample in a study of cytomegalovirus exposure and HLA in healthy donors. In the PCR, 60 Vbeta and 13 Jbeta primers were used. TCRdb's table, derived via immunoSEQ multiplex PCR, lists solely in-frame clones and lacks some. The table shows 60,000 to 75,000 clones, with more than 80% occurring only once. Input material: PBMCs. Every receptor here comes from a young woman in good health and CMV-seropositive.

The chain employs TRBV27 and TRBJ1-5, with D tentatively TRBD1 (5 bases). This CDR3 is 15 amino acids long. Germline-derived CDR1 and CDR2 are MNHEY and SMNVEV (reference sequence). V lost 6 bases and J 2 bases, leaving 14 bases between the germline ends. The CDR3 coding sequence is TGTGCCAGCAGGGGAGGGGCGGTCGGCAATCAGCCCCAGCATTTT. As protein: CASRGGAVGNQPQHF.

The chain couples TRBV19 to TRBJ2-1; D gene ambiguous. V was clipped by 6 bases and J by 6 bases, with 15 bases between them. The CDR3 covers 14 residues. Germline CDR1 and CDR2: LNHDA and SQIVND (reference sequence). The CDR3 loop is CASRGERIPNEQFF. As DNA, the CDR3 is TGTGCCAGTAGGGGCGAGAGAATCCCCAATGAGCAGTTCTTC.

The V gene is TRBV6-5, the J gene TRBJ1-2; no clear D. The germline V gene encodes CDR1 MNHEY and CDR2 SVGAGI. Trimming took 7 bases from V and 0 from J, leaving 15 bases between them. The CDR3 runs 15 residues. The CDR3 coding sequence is TGTGCCAGCATGGCCTTGGACTTTGCTAACTATGGCTACACCTTC. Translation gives CASMALDFANYGYTF.

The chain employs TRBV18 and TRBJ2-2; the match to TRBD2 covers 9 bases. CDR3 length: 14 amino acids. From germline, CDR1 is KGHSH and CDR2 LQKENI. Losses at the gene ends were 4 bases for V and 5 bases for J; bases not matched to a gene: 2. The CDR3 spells CASSQAGGTGELFF. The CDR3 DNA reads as TGTGCCAGCTCACAAGCGGGAGGTACCGGGGAGCTGTTTTTT. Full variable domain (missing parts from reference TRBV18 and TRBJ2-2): NAGVMQNPRHLVRRRGQEARLRCSPMKGHSHVYWYRQLPEEGLKFMVYLQKENIIDESGMPKERFSAEFPKEGPSILRIQQVVRGDSAAYFCASSQAGGTGELFFGEGSRLTVL.

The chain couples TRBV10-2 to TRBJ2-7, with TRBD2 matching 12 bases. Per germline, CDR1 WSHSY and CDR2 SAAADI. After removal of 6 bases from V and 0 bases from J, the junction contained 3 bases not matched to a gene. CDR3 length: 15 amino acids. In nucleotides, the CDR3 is TGCGCCAGCAGGCCGACTAGCGGGAGCTCCTACGAGCAGTACTTC. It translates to CASRPTSGSSYEQYF.

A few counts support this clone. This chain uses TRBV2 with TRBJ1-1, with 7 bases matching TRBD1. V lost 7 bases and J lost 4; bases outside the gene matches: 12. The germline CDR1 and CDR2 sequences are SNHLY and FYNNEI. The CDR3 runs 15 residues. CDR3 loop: CASTGQRSWSTEAFF. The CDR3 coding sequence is TGTGCCAGCACGGGACAGCGGAGTTGGAGCACTGAAGCTTTCTTT.

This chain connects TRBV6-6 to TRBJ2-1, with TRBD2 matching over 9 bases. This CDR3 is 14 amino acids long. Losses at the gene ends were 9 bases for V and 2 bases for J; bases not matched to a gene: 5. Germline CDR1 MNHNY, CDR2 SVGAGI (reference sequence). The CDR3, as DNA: TGTGCCAGTAGCGGGAGTGGTACCTACAATGAGCAGTTCTTC. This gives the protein CASSGSGTYNEQFF.

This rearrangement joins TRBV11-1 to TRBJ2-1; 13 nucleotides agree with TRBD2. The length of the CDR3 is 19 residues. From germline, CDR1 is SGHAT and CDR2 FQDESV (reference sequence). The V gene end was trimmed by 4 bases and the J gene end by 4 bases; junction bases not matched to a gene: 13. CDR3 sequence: CASSSPDGGLAGRYNEQFF. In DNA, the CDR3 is TGTGCCAGCAGCTCACCGGACGGGGGACTAGCGGGGCGGTACAATGAGCAGTTCTTC.

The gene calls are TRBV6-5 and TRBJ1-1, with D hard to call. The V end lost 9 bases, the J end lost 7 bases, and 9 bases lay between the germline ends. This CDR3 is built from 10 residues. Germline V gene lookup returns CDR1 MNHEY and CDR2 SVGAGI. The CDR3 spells CASGGNEAFF. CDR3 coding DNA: TGTGCCAGTGGAGGAAATGAAGCTTTCTTT.

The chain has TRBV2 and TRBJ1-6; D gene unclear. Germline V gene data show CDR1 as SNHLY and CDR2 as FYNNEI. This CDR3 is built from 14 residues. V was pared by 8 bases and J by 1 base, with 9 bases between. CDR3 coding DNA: TGTGCCAGCCTAGGTGGTTCCTATAATTCACCCCTCCACTTT. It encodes CASLGGSYNSPLHF.

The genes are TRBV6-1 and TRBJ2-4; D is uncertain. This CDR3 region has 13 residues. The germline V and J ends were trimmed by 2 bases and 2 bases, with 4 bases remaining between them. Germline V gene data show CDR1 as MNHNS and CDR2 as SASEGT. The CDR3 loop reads CASSETTKNIQYF. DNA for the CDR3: TGTGCCAGCAGTGAAACTACCAAAAACATTCAGTACTTC.

CDR3 bases: TGTGCCAGCAGCCGAGACAGCCGCAATCAGCCCCAGCATTTT. The encoded protein is CASSRDSRNQPQHF. The gene calls are TRBV6-5 and TRBJ1-5; possibly TRBD1 for D (5 bases). V dropped 6 bases and J dropped 2 bases, with 11 bases sitting between them. The V gene's germline CDR1 is MNHEY and CDR2 SVGAGI. The CDR3 consists of 14 residues.

CDR3 DNA sequence: TGTGCCAGCAGTCCTCCAACAGGGGGTGCGGAGACCCAGTACTTC. It is translated as CASSPPTGGAETQYF. This chain connects TRBV28 to TRBJ2-5; TRBD1 matches 8 bases. CDR1 and CDR2 (germline): MDHEN, SYDVKM. After removal of 5 bases from V and 5 bases from J, the junction contained 10 bases not matched to a gene. The CDR3 runs to 15 residues.

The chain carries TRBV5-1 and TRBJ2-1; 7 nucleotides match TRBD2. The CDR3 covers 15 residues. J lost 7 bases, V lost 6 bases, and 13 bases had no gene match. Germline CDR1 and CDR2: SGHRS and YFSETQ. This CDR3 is CASKRGAGDGNEQFF. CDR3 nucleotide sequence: TGCGCCAGCAAAAGAGGGGCGGGAGACGGTAATGAGCAGTTCTTC.

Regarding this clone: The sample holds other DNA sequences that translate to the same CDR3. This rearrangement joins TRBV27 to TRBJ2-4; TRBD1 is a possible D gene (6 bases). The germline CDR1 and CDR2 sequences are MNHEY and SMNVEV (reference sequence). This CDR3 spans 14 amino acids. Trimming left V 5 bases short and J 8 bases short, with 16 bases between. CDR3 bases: TGTGCCAGCAGTAAAGCCGGGACACGGGACATTCAGTACTTC. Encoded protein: CASSKAGTRDIQYF.